This T cell receptor (beta chain) was sequenced for a study of T cell clonotyping in hematopoietic cell transplantation. Germline CDR1 is MNHNY and CDR2 is SVGAGI (reference sequence). CDR3 length equals 14 residues. V was pared by 2 bases and J by 3 bases, with 11 bases between. Assay: immunoSEQ multiplex PCR; the TCRdb copy retains only in-frame clones and omits some. The sample holds approximately 7,000 clones, about 83% seen once. The receptor was derived from a male patient in his forties or fifties who had an allogeneic stem cell transplant from a related donor, so the T cells may come from the graft donor. Some clones in this sample may be carry-over from other donors' samples. Material: PBMCs, obtained 100 days after allogeneic stem cell transplant. This sequence joins TRBV6-6 and TRBJ2-7, with D tentatively TRBD1 (5 bases). CDR3 DNA sequence: TGTGCCAGCAGTTACGACAGCGTAAGCTACGAGCAGTACTTC. Translation: CASSYDSVSYEQYF.